Described below is a single TCR beta chain sequence and its context. It has no known antigen specificity. Within one base of it there is no much larger clone, and no base qualities were kept. The immunoSEQ Assay, a bias-controlled multiplex PCR, was used to amplify TCRbeta CDR3 regions from genomic DNA. Turning to the authors' computational methods: The number of nucleated cells in each sample was estimated by amplification of reference gene primers within the assay. To quantify the absolute abundance of each unique TCRbeta CDR3 rearrangement, sequence reads were collapsed and filtered. Productive Simpson clonality was computed per sample as the square root of Simpson's diversity index over productive rearrangements. Here the immuneACCESS table is served through TCRdb, limited to in-frame sequences with V and J called. Missing clones are a known gap in these copies; in checked studies unresolved V genes cover under half, and the rest lacks a known reason. V and J calls and clone size are those listed in that table; D and trimming were worked out from the DNA. Counted in this sample were approximately 90,000 clones; almost 85% of them appeared once. The ten largest clones capture 1.2% of the sample.

V drops 8 bases and J drops 5 bases, leaving 15 bases in between. The germline V gene encodes CDR1 MNHNY and CDR2 SVGAGI (reference sequence). Its CDR3 holds 14 amino acids, cysteine through phenylalanine. The only DNA kept is the CDR3, 42 bases in frame from the first base. Each collaborating institution followed its own protocols to collect whole blood in K2EDTA tubes. For TCRbeta analysis, collaborator samples were shipped as frozen whole blood, as isolated PBMCs, or as DNA extracted from either sample type. This sample is drawn from a study of blood T cell repertoires in COVID-19 (dated by TCRdb to the early 2020s). Study-level background: The collaborator samples originated in the United States, Italy and Spain and spanned the acute and convalescent phases of COVID-19. The prospective study material was composed of cDNA or gDNA derived from T cells, B-cell-depleted T cells, or PBMCs. Subjects who had been exposed to COVID-19, were actively infected with it, or had recovered from it provided the deeply sampled blood TCRbeta repertoires that made up the dataset. A freely available public database, intended as a resource for researchers studying the immune response to SARS-CoV-2, is where the repertoires were released. Samples came from the ongoing ImmuneRACE study (first 160 participants) plus 1,254 subjects from 6 global collaborators. The sample metadata nearly always contained a de-identified subject ID, COVID-19 status, age in years and sex. Where HLA class I and class II types were available, the types were taken from metadata supplied by the sample provider, not from assay-based typing. Here is what the overall study found, with its caveats: The quantity of clinical and demographic metadata differed by source and by participant and was supplied without curation.

What was sequenced was peripheral blood. The origin of this receptor is a woman at least 80 years old with acute or convalescent COVID-19. The chain links TRBV6-6 with TRBJ2-2, with no reliable assignment of the D segment. The DNA sequence is as follows: TGTGCCAGCTCATTCCCCAGCGCGACCGGGGAGCTGTTTTTT. This codes for CASSFPSATGELFF.